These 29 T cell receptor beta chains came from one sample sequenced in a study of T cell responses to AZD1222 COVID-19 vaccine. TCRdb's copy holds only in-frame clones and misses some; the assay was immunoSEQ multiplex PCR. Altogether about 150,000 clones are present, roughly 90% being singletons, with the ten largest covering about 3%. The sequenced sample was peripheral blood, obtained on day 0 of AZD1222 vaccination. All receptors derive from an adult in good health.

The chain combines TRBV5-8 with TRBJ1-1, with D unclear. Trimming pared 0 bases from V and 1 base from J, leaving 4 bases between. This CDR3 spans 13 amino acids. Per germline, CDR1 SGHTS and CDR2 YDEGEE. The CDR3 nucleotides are TGTGCCAGCAGCTTGGAGCGGAACACTGAAGCTTTCTTT. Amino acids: CASSLERNTEAFF. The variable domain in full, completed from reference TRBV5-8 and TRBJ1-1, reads EAGVTQSPTHLIKTRGQQATLRCSPISGHTSVYWYQQALGLGLQFLLWYDEGEERNRGNFPPRFSGRQFPNYSSELNVNALELEDSALYLCASSLERNTEAFFGQGTRLTVV.

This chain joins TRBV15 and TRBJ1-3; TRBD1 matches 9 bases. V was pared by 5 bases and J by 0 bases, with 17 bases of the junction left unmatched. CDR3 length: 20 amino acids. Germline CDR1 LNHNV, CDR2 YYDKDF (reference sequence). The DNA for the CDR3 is TGTGCCACCAGCCGCTTTCGAGGACAGGGGCCCCGACTCTCTGGAAACACCATATATTTT. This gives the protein CATSRFRGQGPRLSGNTIYF.

In nucleotides, the CDR3 is TGTGCCAGCAGTTACGGACTAGTAAGAGATACGCAGTATTTT. Translated, it gives CASSYGLVRDTQYF. The genes are TRBV6-2 or TRBV6-3 and TRBJ2-3, with 7 bases fitting TRBD2. The length of the CDR3 is 14 residues. Germline V gene lookup returns CDR1 MNHEY and CDR2 SVGEGT. V shed 2 bases and J 5 bases; nucleotides not matched to a gene: 4.

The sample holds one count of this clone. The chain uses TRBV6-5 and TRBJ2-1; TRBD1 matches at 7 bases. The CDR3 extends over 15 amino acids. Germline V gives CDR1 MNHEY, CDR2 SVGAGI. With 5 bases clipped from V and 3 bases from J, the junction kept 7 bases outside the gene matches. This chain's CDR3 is CASSPPRGIYNEQFF. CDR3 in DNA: TGTGCCAGCAGTCCCCCCAGGGGGATCTACAATGAGCAGTTCTTC.

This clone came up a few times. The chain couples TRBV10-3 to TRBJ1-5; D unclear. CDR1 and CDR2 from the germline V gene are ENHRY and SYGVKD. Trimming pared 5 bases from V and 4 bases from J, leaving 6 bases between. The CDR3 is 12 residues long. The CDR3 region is CAISPPNQPQHF. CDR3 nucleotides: TGTGCCATCAGTCCTCCAAATCAGCCCCAGCATTTT.

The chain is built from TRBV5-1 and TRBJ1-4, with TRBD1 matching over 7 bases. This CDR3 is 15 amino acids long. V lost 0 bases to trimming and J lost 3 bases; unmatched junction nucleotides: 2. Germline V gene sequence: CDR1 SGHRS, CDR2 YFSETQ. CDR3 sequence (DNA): TGCGCCAGCAGCTTGGAGGGGGCCCCTAATGAAAAACTGTTTTTT. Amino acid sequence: CASSLEGAPNEKLFF. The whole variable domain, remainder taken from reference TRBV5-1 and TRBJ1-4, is KAGVTQTPRYLIKTRGQQVTLSCSPISGHRSVSWYQQTPGQGLQFLFEYFSETQRNKGNFPGRFSGRQFSNSRSEMNVSTLELGDSALYLCASSLEGAPNEKLFFGSGTQLSVL.

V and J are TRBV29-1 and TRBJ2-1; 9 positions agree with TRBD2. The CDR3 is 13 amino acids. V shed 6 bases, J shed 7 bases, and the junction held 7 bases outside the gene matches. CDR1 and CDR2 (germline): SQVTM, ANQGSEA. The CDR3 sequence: CSVPGTSFNEQFF. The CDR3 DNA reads TGCAGCGTCCCCGGGACTAGCTTTAATGAGCAGTTCTTC.

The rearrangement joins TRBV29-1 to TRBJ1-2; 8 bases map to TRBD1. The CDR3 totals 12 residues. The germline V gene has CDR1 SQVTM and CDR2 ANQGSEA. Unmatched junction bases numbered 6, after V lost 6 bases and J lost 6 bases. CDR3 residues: CSVSQTGDGYTF. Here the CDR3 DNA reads TGCAGCGTCAGCCAGACAGGGGATGGCTACACCTTC.

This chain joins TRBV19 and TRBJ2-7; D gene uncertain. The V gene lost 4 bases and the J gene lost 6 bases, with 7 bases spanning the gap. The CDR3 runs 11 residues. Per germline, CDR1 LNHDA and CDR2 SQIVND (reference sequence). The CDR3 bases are TGTGCCAGTAGTAACCGGCTCGAGCAGTACTTC. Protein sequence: CASSNRLEQYF.

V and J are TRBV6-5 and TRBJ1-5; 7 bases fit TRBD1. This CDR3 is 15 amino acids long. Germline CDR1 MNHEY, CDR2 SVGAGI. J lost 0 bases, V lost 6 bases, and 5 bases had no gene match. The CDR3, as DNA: TGTGCCAGCAGCCCGACAGGGTATAGCAATCAGCCCCAGCATTTT. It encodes CASSPTGYSNQPQHF.

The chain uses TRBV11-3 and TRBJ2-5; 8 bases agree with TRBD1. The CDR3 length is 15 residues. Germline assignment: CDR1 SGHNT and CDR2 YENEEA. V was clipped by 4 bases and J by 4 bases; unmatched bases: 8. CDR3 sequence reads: CASSSGVTGGETQYF. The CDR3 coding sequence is TGTGCCAGCAGCTCCGGCGTTACAGGGGGAGAGACCCAGTACTTC.

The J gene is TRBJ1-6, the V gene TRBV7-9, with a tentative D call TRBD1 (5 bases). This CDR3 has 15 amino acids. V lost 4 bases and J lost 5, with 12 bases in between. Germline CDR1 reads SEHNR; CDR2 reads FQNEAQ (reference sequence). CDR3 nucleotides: TGTGCCAGCAGCTCCCGGGACGGAAATAATTCACCCCTCCACTTT. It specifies CASSSRDGNNSPLHF. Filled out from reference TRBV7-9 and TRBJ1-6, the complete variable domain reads DTGVSQNPRHKITKRGQNVTFRCDPISEHNRLYWYRQTLGQGPEFLTYFQNEAQLEKSRLLSDRFSAERPKGSFSTLEIQRTEQGDSAMYLCASSSRDGNNSPLHFGNGTRLTVT.

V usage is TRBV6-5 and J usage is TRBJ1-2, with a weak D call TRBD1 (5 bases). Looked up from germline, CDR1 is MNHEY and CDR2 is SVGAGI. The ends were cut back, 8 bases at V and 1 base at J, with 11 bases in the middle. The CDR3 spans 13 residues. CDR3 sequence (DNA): TGTGCCAGCCGCTCCCAGGGTAACTATGGCTACACCTTC. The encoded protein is CASRSQGNYGYTF.

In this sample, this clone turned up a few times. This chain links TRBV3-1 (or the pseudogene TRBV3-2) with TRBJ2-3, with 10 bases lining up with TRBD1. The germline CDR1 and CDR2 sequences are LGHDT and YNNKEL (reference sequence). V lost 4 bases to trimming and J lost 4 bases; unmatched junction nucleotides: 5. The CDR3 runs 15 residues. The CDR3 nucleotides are TGTGCCAGCAGCCCCCGGACAGGGGGGTCAGATACGCAGTATTTT. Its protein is CASSPRTGGSDTQYF.

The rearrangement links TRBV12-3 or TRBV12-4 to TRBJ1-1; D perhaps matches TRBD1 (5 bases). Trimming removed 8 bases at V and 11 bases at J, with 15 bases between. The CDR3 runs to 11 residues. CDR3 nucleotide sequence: TGTGCCAGCTGGCAGGGTGTCGAGGCTTTCTTT. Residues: CASWQGVEAFF.

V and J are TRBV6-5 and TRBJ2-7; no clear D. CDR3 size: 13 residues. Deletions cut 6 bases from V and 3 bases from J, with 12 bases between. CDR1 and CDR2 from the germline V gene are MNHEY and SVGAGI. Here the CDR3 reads CASRKTGRYEQYF. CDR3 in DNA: TGTGCCAGCAGAAAGACTGGGCGCTACGAGCAGTACTTC.

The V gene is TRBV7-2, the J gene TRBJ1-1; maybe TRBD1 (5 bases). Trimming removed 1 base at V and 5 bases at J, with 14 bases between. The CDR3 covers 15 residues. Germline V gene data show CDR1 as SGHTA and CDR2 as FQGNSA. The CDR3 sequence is CASSLVSGAGTEAFF. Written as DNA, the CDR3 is TGTGCCAGCAGCTTAGTTTCCGGGGCTGGGACTGAAGCTTTCTTT.

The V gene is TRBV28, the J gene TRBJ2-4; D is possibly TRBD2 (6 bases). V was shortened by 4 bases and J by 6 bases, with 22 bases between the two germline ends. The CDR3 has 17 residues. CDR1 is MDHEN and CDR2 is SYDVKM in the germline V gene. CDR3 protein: CASSSSGTPTGGNIQYF. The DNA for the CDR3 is TGTGCCAGCAGTTCCTCCGGGACCCCTACCGGGGGAAACATTCAGTACTTC.

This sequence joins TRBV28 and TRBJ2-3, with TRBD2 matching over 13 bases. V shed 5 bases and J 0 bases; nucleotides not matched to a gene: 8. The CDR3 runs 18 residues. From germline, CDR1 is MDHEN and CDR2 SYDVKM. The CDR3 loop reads CASSTGLAGPTSTDTQYF. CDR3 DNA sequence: TGTGCCAGCAGTACGGGACTAGCGGGACCTACTAGCACAGATACGCAGTATTTT.

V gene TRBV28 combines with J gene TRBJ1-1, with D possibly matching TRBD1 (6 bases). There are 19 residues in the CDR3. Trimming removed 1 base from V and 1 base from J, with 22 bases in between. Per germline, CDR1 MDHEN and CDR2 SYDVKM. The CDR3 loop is CASSLLARAPGVRNTEAFF. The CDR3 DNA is TGTGCCAGCAGTTTATTAGCCCGGGCCCCAGGGGTGAGGAACACTGAAGCTTTCTTT. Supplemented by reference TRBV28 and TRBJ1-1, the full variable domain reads DVKVTQSSRYLVKRTGEKVFLECVQDMDHENMFWYRQDPGLGLRLIYFSYDVKMKEKGDIPEGYSVSREKKERFSLILESASTNQTSMYLCASSLLARAPGVRNTEAFFGQGTRLTVV.

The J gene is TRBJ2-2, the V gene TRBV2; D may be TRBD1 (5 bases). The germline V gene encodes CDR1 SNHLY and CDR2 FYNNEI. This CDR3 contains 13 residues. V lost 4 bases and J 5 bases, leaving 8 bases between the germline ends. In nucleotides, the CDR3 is TGTGCCAGCAGTGCCCAGGGAACCGGGGAGCTGTTTTTT. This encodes CASSAQGTGELFF.

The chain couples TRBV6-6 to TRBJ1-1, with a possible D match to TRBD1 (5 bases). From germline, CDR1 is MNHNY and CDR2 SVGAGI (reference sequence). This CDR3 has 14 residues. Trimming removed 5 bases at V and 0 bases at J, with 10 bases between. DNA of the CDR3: TGTGCCAGCAGTACCCAACAGGTGAACACTGAAGCTTTCTTT. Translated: CASSTQQVNTEAFF.

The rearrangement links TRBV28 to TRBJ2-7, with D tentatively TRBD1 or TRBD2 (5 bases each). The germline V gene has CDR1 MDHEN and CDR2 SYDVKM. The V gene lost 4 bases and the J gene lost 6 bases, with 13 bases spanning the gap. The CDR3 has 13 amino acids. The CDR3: CASSSNPRGEQYF. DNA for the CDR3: TGTGCCAGCAGTTCAAATCCGAGGGGCGAGCAGTACTTC.

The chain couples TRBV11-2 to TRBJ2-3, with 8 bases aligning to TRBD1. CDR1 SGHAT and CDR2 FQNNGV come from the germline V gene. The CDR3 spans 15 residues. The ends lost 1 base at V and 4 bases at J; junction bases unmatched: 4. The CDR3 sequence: CASSLGDRGSDTQYF. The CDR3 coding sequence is TGTGCCAGCAGCTTAGGCGACAGGGGATCAGATACGCAGTATTTT.

The CDR3: CASSHGQLNTEAFF. The CDR3 DNA sequence: TGTGCCAGCAGTCATGGACAGCTGAACACTGAAGCTTTCTTT. This sequence joins TRBV6-5 and TRBJ1-1; tentatively, D is TRBD1 (6 bases). The V end lost 5 bases, the J end lost 0 bases, and 10 bases lay between the germline ends. This CDR3 has 14 residues. Germline CDR1 MNHEY, CDR2 SVGAGI.

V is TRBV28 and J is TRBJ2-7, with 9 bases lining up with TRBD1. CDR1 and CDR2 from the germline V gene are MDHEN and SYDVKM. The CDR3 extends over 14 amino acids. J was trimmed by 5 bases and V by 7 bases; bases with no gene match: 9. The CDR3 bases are TGTGCCAGCACCGCCGGGACAGGGTCTAACGAGCAGTACTTC. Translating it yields CASTAGTGSNEQYF.

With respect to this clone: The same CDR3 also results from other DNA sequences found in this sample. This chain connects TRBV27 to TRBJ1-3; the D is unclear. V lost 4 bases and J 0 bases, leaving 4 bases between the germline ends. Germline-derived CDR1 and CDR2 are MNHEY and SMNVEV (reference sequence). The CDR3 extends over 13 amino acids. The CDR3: CASSSGSGNTIYF. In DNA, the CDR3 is TGTGCCAGCAGTTCAGGCTCTGGAAACACCATATATTTT.

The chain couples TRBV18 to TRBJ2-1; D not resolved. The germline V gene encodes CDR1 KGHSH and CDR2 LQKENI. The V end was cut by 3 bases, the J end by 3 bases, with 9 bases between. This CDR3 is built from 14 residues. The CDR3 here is CASSPLELYNEQFF. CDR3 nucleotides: TGTGCCAGCTCACCCCTTGAGCTCTACAATGAGCAGTTCTTC. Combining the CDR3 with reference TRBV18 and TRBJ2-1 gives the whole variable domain NAGVMQNPRHLVRRRGQEARLRCSPMKGHSHVYWYRQLPEEGLKFMVYLQKENIIDESGMPKERFSAEFPKEGPSILRIQQVVRGDSAAYFCASSPLELYNEQFFGPGTRLTVL.

The CDR3 DNA follows: TGTGCCAGCAGCCTGGGGGGCTACGGGATCGGTGGAAACACCATATATTTT. As protein: CASSLGGYGIGGNTIYF. The chain has TRBV28 and TRBJ1-3; tentative D call: TRBD1 (6 bases). V lost 6 bases and J lost 3, with 21 bases in between. Germline loops: CDR1 MDHEN, CDR2 SYDVKM. This CDR3 is built from 17 residues.